This T cell receptor beta chain was recorded in a study of T cells after yellow fever vaccination. MiXCR was run by TCRdb on the 5' RACE reads, yielding one entry per CDR3 protein. The table shows more than 300,000 distinct CDR3 sequences, with approximately 11% occurring only once. This clonotype was picked up a small number of times. Germline V lookup: CDR1 SQVTM, CDR2 ANQGSEA. There are 13 residues in the CDR3. Trimming took 4 bases from V and 2 from J, leaving 11 bases between them. The V call is TRBV29-1, the J call TRBJ1-1; no definite D call. The sequencing here drew on CD4+ T cells sorted from PBMCs, taken 45 days after the yellow fever booster vaccination. This TCR was sampled from a man aged 18 to 30 who received the YFV17D yellow fever vaccine. The CDR3 sequence is CSVGRGGNTEAFF. The DNA for the CDR3 is TGCAGCGTTGGTCGAGGAGGTAACACTGAAGCTTTCTTT.